This TCR beta chain was recovered during a study of technical replicates of blood from several donors. The CDR3 totals 13 residues. The ends were cut back, 5 bases at V and 2 bases at J, with 7 bases in the middle. Per germline, CDR1 MRHNA and CDR2 SNTAGT. Profiled with immunoSEQ multiplex PCR; TCRdb holds only in-frame clones, not every one. The sample records tens of thousands of clones, more than 90% being singletons. The chain recombines TRBV6-4 with TRBJ2-1; D is undetermined. Sequenced sample: T cells isolated from PBMCs. This receptor was identified in a human donor in good health. Some clones in this sample may be carry-over from other donors' samples. Here the CDR3 reads CASSSRAYNEQFF. The CDR3 region has the DNA TGTGCCAGCAGTTCGCGAGCCTACAATGAGCAGTTCTTC.